This TCR beta chain derives from a study of T cells after yellow fever vaccination. Via MiXCR, TCRdb re-called the 5' RACE reads, giving one row per CDR3 protein. The sample holds under 300,000 distinct CDR3 sequences; 13% are singletons and the top ten take 0.4% to 0.55%. The sequenced sample was CD4+ T cells sorted from PBMCs, obtained 45 days after the yellow fever booster vaccination. This TCR was recovered from a man aged 25 to 45 who received the YFV17D yellow fever vaccine.

CDR3 sequence: CASGRDHYEQYF. In DNA, the CDR3 is TGCGCCAGCGGAAGGGACCACTACGAGCAGTACTTC. This chain connects TRBV23-1 to TRBJ2-7; D might be TRBD1 or TRBD2, each matching 5 bases. TRBV23-1 is an ORF, and what it does is uncertain. This CDR3 comprises 12 residues. V was trimmed by 8 bases and J by 3 bases, leaving 11 bases between them.